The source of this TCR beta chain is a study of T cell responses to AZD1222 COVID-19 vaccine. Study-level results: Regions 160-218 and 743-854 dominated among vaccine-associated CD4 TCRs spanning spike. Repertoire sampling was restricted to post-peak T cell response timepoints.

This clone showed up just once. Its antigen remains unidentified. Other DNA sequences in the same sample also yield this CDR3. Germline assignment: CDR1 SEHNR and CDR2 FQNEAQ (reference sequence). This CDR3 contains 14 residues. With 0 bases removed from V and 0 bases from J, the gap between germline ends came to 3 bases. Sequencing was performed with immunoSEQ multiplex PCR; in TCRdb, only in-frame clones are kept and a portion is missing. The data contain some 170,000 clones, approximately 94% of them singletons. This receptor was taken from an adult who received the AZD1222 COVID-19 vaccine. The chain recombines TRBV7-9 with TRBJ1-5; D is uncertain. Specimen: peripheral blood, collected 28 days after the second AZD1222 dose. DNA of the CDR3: TGTGCCAGCAGCTTAGCTGGTAGCAATCAGCCCCAGCATTTT. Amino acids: CASSLAGSNQPQHF.